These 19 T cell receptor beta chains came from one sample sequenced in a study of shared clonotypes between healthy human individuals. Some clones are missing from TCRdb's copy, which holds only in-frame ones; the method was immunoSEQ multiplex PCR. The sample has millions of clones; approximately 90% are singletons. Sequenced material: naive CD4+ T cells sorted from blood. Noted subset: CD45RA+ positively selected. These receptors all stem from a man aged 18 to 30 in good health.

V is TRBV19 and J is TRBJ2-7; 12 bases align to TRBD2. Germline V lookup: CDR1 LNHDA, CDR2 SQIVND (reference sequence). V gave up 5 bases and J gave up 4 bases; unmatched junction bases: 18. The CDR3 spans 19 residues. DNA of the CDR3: TGTGCCAGTAGTGCCCGGAGTGGAGGGGTCGGGACTAGCGGGTACGAGCAGTACTTC. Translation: CASSARSGGVGTSGYEQYF.

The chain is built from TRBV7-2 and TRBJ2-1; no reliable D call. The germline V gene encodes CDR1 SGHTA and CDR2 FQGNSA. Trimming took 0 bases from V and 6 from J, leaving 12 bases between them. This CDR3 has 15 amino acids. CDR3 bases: TGTGCCAGCAGCTTAGCGGTGGCTTTTGGCAATGAGCAGTTCTTC. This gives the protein CASSLAVAFGNEQFF.

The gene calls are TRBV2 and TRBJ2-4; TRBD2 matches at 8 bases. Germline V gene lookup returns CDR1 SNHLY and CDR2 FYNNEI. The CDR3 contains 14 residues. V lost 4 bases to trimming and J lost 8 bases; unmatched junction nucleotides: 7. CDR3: CASSGTPGGDIQYF. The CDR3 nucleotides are TGTGCCAGCAGTGGGACCCCGGGGGGGGACATTCAGTACTTC.

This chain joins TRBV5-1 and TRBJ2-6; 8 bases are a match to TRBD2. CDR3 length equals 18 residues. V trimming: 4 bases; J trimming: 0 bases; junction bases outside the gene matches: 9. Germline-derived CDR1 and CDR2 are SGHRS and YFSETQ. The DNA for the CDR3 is TGCGCCAGCAGCCCCAGCGGGGGCGTGAACTCTGGGGCCAACGTCCTGACTTTC. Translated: CASSPSGGVNSGANVLTF.

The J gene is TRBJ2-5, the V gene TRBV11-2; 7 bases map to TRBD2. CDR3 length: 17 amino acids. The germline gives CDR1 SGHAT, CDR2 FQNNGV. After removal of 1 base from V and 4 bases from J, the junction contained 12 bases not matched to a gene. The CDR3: CASSLGGIVGGRETQYF. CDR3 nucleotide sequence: TGTGCCAGCAGCTTAGGGGGGATAGTCGGCGGGAGAGAGACCCAGTACTTC.

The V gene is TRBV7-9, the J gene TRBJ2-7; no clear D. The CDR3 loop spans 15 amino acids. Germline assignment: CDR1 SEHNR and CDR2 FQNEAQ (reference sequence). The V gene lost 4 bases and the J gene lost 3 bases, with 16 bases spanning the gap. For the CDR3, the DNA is TGTGCCAGCAGCTCGCTAGGAACGGCAAACTACGAGCAGTACTTC. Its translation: CASSSLGTANYEQYF.

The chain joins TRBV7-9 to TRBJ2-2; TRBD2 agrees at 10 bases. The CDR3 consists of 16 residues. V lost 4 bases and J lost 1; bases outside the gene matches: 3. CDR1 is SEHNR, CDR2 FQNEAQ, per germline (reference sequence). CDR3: CASSSGTSENTGELFF. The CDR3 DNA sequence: TGTGCCAGCAGCTCCGGGACTAGCGAGAACACCGGGGAGCTGTTTTTT. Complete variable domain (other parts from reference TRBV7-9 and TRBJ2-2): DTGVSQNPRHKITKRGQNVTFRCDPISEHNRLYWYRQTLGQGPEFLTYFQNEAQLEKSRLLSDRFSAERPKGSFSTLEIQRTEQGDSAMYLCASSSGTSENTGELFFGEGSRLTVL.

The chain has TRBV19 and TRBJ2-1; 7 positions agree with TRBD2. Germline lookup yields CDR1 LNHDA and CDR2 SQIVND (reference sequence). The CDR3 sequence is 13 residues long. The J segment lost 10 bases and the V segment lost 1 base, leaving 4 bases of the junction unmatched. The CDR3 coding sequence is TGTGCCAGTAGTATAGCCAAGGGAGGGGAGCAGTTCTTC. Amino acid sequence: CASSIAKGGEQFF.

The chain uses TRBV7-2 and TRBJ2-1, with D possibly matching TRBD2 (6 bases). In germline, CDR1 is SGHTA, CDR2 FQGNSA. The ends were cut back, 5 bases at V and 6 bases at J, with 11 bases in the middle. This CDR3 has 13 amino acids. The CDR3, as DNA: TGTGCCAGCAGCAACCTTAGCGGCAATGAGCAGTTCTTC. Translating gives CASSNLSGNEQFF.

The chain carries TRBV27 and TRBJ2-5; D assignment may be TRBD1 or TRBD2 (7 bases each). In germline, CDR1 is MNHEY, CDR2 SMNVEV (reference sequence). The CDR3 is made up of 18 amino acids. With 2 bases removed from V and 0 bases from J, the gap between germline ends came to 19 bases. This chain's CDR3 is CASSLGSGGGTNQETQYF. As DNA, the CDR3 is TGTGCCAGCAGTTTAGGGTCAGGGGGAGGGACAAACCAAGAGACCCAGTACTTC.

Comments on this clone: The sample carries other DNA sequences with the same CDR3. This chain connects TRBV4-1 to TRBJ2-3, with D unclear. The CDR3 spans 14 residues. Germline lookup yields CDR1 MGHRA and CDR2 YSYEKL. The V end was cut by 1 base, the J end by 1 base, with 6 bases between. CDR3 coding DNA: TGCGCCAGCAGCCAAGGCCGGGGCACAGATACGCAGTATTTT. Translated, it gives CASSQGRGTDTQYF.

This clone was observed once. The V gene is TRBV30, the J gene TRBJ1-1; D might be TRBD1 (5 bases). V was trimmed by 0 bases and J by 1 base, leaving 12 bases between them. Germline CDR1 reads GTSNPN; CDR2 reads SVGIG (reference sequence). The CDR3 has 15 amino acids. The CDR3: CAWSVQLTANTEAFF. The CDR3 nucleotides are TGTGCCTGGAGTGTACAGCTGACAGCGAACACTGAAGCTTTCTTT.

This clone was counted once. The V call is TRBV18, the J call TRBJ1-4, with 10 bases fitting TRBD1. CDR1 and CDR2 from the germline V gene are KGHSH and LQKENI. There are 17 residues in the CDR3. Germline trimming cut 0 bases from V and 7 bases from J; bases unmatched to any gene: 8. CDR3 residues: CASSPPVVTGGSEKLFF. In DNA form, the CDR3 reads TGTGCCAGCTCACCACCTGTGGTGACAGGGGGCTCTGAAAAACTGTTTTTT.

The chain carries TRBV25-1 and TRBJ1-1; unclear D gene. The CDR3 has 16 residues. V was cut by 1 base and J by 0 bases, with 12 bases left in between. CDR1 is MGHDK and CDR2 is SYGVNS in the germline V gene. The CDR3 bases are TGTGCCAGCAGTGAATTGAGTGGTTTCATGAACACTGAAGCTTTCTTT. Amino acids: CASSELSGFMNTEAFF.

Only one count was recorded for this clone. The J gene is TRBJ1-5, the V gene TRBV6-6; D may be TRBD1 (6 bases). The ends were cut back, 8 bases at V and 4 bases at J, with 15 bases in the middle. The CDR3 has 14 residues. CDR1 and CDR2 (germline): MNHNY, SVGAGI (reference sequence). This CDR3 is CASCLMTGNQPQHF. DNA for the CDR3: TGTGCCAGCTGTTTGATGACAGGAAATCAGCCCCAGCATTTT.

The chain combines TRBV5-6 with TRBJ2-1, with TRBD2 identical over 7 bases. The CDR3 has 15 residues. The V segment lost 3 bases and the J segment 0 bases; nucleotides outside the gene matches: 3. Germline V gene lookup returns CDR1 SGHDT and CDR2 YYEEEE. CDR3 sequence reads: CASSWGGSSYNEQFF. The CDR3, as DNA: TGTGCCAGCAGCTGGGGCGGGAGCTCCTACAATGAGCAGTTCTTC.

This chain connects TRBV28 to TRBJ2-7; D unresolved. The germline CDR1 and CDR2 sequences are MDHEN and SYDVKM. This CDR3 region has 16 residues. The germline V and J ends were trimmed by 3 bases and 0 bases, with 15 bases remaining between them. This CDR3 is CASSFIPWGSSYEQYF. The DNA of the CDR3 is TGTGCCAGCAGTTTTATCCCCTGGGGTAGCTCCTACGAGCAGTACTTC.

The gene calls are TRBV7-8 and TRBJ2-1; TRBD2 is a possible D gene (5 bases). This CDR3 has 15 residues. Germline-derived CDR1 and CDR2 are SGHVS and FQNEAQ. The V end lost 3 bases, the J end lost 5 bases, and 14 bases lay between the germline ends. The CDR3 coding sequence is TGTGCCAGCAGCTTCCGAGGGTTGTACAACAATGAGCAGTTCTTC. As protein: CASSFRGLYNNEQFF.

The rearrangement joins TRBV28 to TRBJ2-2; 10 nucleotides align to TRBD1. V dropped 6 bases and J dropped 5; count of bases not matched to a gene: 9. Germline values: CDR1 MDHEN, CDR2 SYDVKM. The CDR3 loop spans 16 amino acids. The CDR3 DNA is TGTGCCAGCAGCCTCGATTTGGGACAGGGGACCGGGGAGCTGTTTTTT. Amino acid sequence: CASSLDLGQGTGELFF.